This T cell receptor (beta chain) was retrieved from a study of T cells in narcolepsy. Study results and caveats: Comparing one patient's CSF and blood CD4+ clonotypes highlighted HCRT- and TRIB2-specific autoreactive clonotypes. Blood of same and different patients, but not healthy controls, reportedly held recurring autoreactive clonotypes.

Clones were sequenced by immunoSEQ multiplex PCR, and TCRdb holds only the in-frame ones, with some missing. The sample contains some 34,000 clones, almost 90% of which appear only once. As concerns this clone: Antigen unknown.

The sample was CD45RA- memory CD4+ T cells from PBMCs. The TCR was taken from a human donor with narcolepsy.

The CDR3 DNA sequence: TGTGCCAGCAGGAAGCAGGTTAATGAAAAACTGTTTTTT. Translated, it gives CASRKQVNEKLFF. V gene TRBV6-1 combines with J gene TRBJ1-4; D is uncertain. Trimming shortened V by 6 bases and J by 4 bases, and 9 bases separated the two germline ends. This CDR3 has 13 residues. The germline CDR1 and CDR2 sequences are MNHNS and SASEGT.